The 5 T cell receptor beta chains reported below all come from one sample, sequenced in a study of OX40 agonist ivuxolimab in advanced cancers. TCRdb's table, derived via immunoSEQ multiplex PCR, lists solely in-frame clones and lacks some. The sample contains roughly 60,000 clones, about 85% of which appear only once. The sample in question was CD4+ or CD8+ T cells sorted from blood, obtained in a trial of the OX40 agonist ivuxolimab. Every receptor here comes from an adult with an advanced solid tumor such as melanoma, head and neck, liver or kidney cancer.

V usage is TRBV28 and J usage is TRBJ1-1; 9 nucleotides agree with TRBD1. Germline CDR1 reads MDHEN; CDR2 reads SYDVKM. This CDR3 region has 14 residues. With V trimmed by 7 bases and J by 4 bases, 7 bases remained unmatched. The CDR3 bases are TGTGCCAGCACCTACAGGGGGCGCGGCACTGAAGCTTTCTTT. Translating it yields CASTYRGRGTEAFF.

This chain joins TRBV9 and TRBJ2-3; D is unclear. V was cut by 4 bases and J by 1 base, with 10 bases left in between. CDR3 length: 14 amino acids. Germline V CDR1 and CDR2: SGDLS, YYNGEE. The CDR3 region is CASSLSRGTDTQYF. Written as DNA, the CDR3 is TGTGCCAGCAGCCTCTCCCGGGGCACAGATACGCAGTATTTT.

The genes are TRBV2 and TRBJ2-7; D is possibly TRBD1 (6 bases). This CDR3 contains 15 residues. Deletions cut 6 bases from V and 2 bases from J, with 17 bases between. Looked up from germline, CDR1 is SNHLY and CDR2 is FYNNEI. CDR3 protein: CASRLDSQGTYEQYF. CDR3 DNA sequence: TGTGCCAGCAGACTCGACAGCCAGGGGACCTACGAGCAGTACTTC.

The rearrangement joins TRBV7-2 to TRBJ1-5, with D maybe TRBD1 (6 bases). Trimming shortened V by 1 base and J by 0 bases, and 7 bases separated the two germline ends. In germline, CDR1 is SGHTA, CDR2 FQGNSA. There are 15 residues in the CDR3. CDR3 region: CASSLGTASNQPQHF. DNA of the CDR3: TGTGCCAGCAGCTTAGGGACAGCTAGCAATCAGCCCCAGCATTTT.

The CDR3 coding sequence is TGTGCCAGCAACGTAGGGGGGCGTGGGGCCAACGTCCTGACTTTC. The encoded protein is CASNVGGRGANVLTF. This chain connects TRBV28 to TRBJ2-6, with D perhaps TRBD1 or TRBD2 (6 bases each). The V and J ends lost 7 bases and 3 bases respectively, with 13 bases between them. This CDR3 spans 15 amino acids. The germline gives CDR1 MDHEN, CDR2 SYDVKM.